This T cell receptor beta chain was sequenced for a study of T cells in Graves' hyperthyroidism and ophthalmopathy. On the study more broadly: The authors collected peripheral blood at initial diagnosis, before any treatment.

This CDR3 spans 16 amino acids. V lost 4 bases to trimming and J lost 0 bases; unmatched junction nucleotides: 7. CDR1 is SGHRS and CDR2 is YFSETQ in the germline V gene. Exclusion criteria comprised uncontrolled infection, other autoimmune disease, pregnancy or lactation. RNA transcripts were the template for amplifying TCR beta CDR3 regions. Researchers ran a first-round RT-PCR on the TCR CDR3 using the HTBI primer set. Via MiXCR, TCRdb re-called the multiplex PCR reads, giving one row per CDR3 protein. The table lists some 570,000 distinct CDR3 sequences, 15% to 20% of them singletons. This TCR derives from a woman under 30 with Graves' ophthalmopathy. The source material was blood. The gene calls are TRBV5-1 and TRBJ1-3; 7 positions agree with TRBD1. The CDR3 DNA sequence: TGCGCCAGCAGCAAAGGACAGGCCTACTCTGGAAACACCATATATTTT. It yields the protein CASSKGQAYSGNTIYF.